This TCR beta chain was identified during a study of graft-versus-host responses after intestinal transplantation. Notes on the study in general: Early HvG declines after transplant were associated with peak circulating GvH clone levels.

This CDR3 region has 16 residues. Trimming pared 3 bases from V and 2 bases from J, leaving 16 bases between. CDR1 is MNHNS, CDR2 SASEGT, per germline. Sequencing used immunoSEQ multiplex PCR; TCRdb keeps in-frame clones, though not all of them. The sample consists of roughly 97,000 clones, roughly nine tenths of them appearing once. Notes on this clone: What it binds is unknown.

The sequenced sample was unstimulated CD4+ T cells sorted from spleen or lymph node cells, obtained before intestinal transplant. This clonotype was sampled from a human donor who received an intestinal transplant. V usage is TRBV6-1 and J usage is TRBJ1-1, with no clear D. Here the CDR3 DNA reads TGTGCCAGCAGTGAGGGTCGGGCAGTGGGAAACACTGAAGCTTTCTTT. It is translated as CASSEGRAVGNTEAFF.